The T cell receptor (beta chain) under discussion was sequenced for a study of identical twins. V was trimmed by 5 bases and J by 1 base, leaving 8 bases between them. CDR1 and CDR2 from the germline V gene are LGHDT and YNNKEL (reference sequence). The CDR3 is 13 residues long. TCRdb reprocessed the 5' RACE reads via MiXCR and lists one record per CDR3 protein. The profile covers around 960,000 distinct CDR3 sequences, with roughly 12% appearing a single time and around 1.5% taken by the ten largest. The same specimen was also included in a second study, on yellow fever vaccine responses in identical twins.

V is TRBV3-1 and J is TRBJ1-2; D gene ambiguous. Material: PBMCs. This TCR was recovered from a woman between 18 and 30 years old in good health. CDR3 nucleotides: TGTGCCAGCAGCTCGACAATTAACTATGGCTACACCTTC. It codes for CASSSTINYGYTF.